Given below is one TCR beta chain in context. The clone's antigen remains unknown. There are no base qualities to consult, and no much larger clone falls within one base. V is pared back by 3 bases and J by 2 bases, with 8 bases lying between the germline termini. CDR1 and CDR2, per the germline V gene (reference sequence), are LNHDA and SQIVND. From the cysteine up to the valine, the CDR3 has a length of 13 residues. Of all the DNA, just the CDR3 is kept, 39 bases in frame from base 1. Sequencing took place on an Illumina MiSeq. The SMARTer RACE cDNA Amplification kit was used to reverse transcribe the RNA, and the TCR beta CDR3 region was then amplified. RNA from sorted cells was extracted with the RNeasy Mini Kit. Illumina paired-end sequencing was used to sequence the TCR beta amplicons. Under the source paper's analysis protocol: MiXCR, VDJtools and the tcR R package were the tools used to analyze the TCR repertoire. Diversity was quantified with the inverse Simpson index, and clones were binned as rare, small, medium or expanded by repertoire proportion. TCRdb reran the public reads through fastp at Q25 and MiXCR, keeping productive beta chains. Rows with one shared CDR3 protein collapse into an entry with the most common genes and DNA. TCRdb, rather than the study authors, made the V and J calls. Recorded for this sample are roughly 4,700 distinct CDR3 sequences; approximately 96% of them occurred a single time. The ten largest clonotypes hold 40% of the sample.

The source of the sample is a study of regulatory T cells after allogeneic stem cell transplantation (dated by TCRdb to 2016 to 2019). Regarding the research as a whole: Each patient's group depended on whether acute graft-versus-host disease developed within 100 days after stem cell transplantation. Fluorescence-activated cell sorting was used to isolate CD4+CD25+CD127- regulatory T cells from patient PBMCs. Conventional CD4+ T cells defined as CD4+CD25+/-CD127+ were also sorted and TCR-sequenced for comparison in the study. The study compared the TCR repertoire of regulatory T cells after allogeneic stem cell transplantation in patients who had acute graft-versus-host disease versus patients who did not. General findings and caveats noted by the study authors: None of the regulatory T-cell clones was shared across all patients, and no significant correlation was found between sorted cell numbers and the inverse Simpson index. No significant difference in conventional CD4+ T-cell repertoire diversity was found between patients with and without graft-versus-host disease. In non-GvHD patients, the top 10 regulatory T-cell clones took up a significantly larger share of the repertoire, which suggests that presumably allo-specific protective clones had expanded. Because the patient sample size was small, the findings needed to be validated in a larger cohort. Compared with patients who had graft-versus-host disease, patients without the disease had a regulatory T-cell TCR repertoire that was more focused and less diverse.

The time point tag for this specimen amounts to: 30 days after allogeneic hematopoietic stem cell transplantation. At 30 days after allogeneic hematopoietic stem cell transplantation, peripheral blood mononuclear cells were collected from the patients. The sample was sorted CD4+ T cells from blood (whether regulatory or conventional is not recorded), taken 30 days after allogeneic stem cell transplant. The chain was built from TRBV19 and TRBJ2-7; too little of a D gene remains to name it. This receptor was identified in a human patient who had an allogeneic stem cell transplant, so the T cells may come from the graft donor. CDR3 protein: CASSMGNTYEQYV. The nucleotides are TGTGCCAGTAGTATGGGGAACACCTACGAGCAGTACGTC.